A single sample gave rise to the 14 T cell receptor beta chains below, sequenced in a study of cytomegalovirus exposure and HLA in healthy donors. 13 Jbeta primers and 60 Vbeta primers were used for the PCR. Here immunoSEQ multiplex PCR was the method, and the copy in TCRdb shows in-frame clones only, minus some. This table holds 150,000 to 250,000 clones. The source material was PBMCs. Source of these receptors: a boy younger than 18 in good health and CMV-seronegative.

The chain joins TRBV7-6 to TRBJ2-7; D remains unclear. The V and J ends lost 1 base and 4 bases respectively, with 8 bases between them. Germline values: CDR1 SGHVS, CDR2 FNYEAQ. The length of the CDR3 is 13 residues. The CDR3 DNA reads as TGTGCCAGCAGCTTAGATGTGCGATACGAGCAGTACTTC. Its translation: CASSLDVRYEQYF.

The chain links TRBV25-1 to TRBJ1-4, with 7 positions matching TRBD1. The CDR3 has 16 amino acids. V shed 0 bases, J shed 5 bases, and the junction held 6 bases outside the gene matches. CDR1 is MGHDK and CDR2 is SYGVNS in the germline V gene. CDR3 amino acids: CASSEYWDSSNEKLFF. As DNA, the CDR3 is TGTGCCAGCAGTGAATATTGGGACAGCTCAAATGAAAAACTGTTTTTT.

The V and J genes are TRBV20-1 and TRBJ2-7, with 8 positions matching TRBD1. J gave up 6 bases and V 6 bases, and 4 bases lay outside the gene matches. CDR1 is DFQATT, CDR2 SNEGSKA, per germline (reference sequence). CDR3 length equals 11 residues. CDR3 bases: TGCAGTGCGAGGGGGACAGGCGAGCAGTACTTC. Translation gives CSARGTGEQYF.

The CDR3 is CASSTLLRGGRTDTQYF. The CDR3 DNA reads TGTGCCAGTAGTACGCTCCTGAGGGGGGGGCGGACAGATACGCAGTATTTT. The gene calls are TRBV19 and TRBJ2-3; perhaps TRBD2 as D (7 bases). V was cut by 4 bases and J by 3 bases, with 20 bases left in between. CDR3 length equals 17 residues. The V gene's germline CDR1 is LNHDA and CDR2 SQIVND (reference sequence). The variable domain in full, with the rest retrieved from reference TRBV19 and TRBJ2-3, is DGGITQSPKYLFRKEGQNVTLSCEQNLNHDAMYWYRQDPGQGLRLIYYSQIVNDFQKGDIAEGYSVSREKKESFPLTVTSAQKNPTAFYLCASSTLLRGGRTDTQYFGPGTRLTVL.

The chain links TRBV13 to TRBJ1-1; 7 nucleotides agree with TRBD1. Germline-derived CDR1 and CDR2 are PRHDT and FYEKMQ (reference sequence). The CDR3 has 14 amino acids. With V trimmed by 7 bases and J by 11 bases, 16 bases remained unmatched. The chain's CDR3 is CASKSSGQAFLAFF. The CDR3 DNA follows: TGTGCCAGCAAGTCATCAGGACAGGCCTTTCTTGCTTTCTTT. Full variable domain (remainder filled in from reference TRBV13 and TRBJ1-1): AAGVIQSPRHLIKEKRETATLKCYPIPRHDTVYWYQQGPGQDPQFLISFYEKMQSDKGSIPDRFSAQQFSDYHSELNMSSLELGDSALYFCASKSSGQAFLAFFGQGTRLTVV.

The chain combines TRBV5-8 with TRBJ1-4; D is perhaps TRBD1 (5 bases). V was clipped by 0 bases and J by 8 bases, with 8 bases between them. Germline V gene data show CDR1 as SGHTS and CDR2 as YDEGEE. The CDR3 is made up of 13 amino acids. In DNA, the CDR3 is TGTGCCAGCAGCTTGGCGGGGGAAGAAAAACTGTTTTTT. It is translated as CASSLAGEEKLFF.

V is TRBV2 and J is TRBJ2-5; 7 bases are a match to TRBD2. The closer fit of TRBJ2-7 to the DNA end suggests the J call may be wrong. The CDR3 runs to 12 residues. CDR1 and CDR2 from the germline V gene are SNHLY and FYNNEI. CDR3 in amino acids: CATGSGGYEQYF. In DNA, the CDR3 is TGTGCCACGGGTTCGGGGGGCTACGAGCAGTACTTC.

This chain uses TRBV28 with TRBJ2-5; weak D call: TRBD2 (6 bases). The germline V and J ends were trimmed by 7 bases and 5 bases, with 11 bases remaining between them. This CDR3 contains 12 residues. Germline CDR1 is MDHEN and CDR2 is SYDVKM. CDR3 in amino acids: CASTPRGETQYF. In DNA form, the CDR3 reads TGTGCCAGCACCCCCCGGGGGGAGACCCAGTACTTC.

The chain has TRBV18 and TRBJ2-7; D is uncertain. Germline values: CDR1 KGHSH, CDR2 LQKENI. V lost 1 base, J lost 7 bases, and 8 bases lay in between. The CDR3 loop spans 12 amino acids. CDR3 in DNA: TGTGCCAGCTCACCACAGCCGACAGAGCAGTACTTC. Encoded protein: CASSPQPTEQYF.

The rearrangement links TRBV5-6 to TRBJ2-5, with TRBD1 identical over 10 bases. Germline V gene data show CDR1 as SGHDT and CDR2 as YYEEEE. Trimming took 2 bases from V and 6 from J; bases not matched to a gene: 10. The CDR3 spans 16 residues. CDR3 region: CASSFLGQGGQKTQYF. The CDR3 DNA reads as TGTGCCAGCAGCTTTCTCGGACAGGGGGGGCAGAAGACCCAGTACTTC. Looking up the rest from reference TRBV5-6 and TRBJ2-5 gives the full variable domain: DAGVTQSPTHLIKTRGQQVTLRCSPKSGHDTVSWYQQALGQGPQFIFQYYEEEERQRGNFPDRFSGHQFPNYSSELNVNALLLGDSALYLCASSFLGQGGQKTQYFGPGTRLLVL.

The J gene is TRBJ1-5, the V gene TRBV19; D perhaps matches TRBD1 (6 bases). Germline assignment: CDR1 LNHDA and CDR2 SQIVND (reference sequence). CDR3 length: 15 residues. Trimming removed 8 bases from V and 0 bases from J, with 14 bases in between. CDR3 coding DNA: TGTGCCAGTGGAAACCAGGGGAATAGCAATCAGCCCCAGCATTTT. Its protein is CASGNQGNSNQPQHF.

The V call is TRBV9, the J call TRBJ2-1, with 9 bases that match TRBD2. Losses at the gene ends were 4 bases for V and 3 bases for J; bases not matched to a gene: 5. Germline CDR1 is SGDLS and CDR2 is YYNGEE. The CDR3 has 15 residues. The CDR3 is CASSLSGGYYNEQFF. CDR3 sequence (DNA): TGTGCCAGCAGCCTTAGCGGGGGCTACTACAATGAGCAGTTCTTC.

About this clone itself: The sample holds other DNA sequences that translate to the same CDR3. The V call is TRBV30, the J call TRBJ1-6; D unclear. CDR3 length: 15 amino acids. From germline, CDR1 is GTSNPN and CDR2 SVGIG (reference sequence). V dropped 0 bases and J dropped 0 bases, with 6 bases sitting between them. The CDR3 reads CAWSVSSSYNSPLHF. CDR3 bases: TGTGCCTGGAGTGTTTCCAGCTCCTATAATTCACCCCTCCACTTT.

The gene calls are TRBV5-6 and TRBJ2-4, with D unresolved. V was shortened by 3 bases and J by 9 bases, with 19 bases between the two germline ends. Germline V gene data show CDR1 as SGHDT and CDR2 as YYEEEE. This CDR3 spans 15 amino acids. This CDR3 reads CASSSFGQALGIQYF. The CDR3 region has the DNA TGTGCCAGCAGCTCCTTCGGCCAGGCCCTGGGCATTCAGTACTTC.